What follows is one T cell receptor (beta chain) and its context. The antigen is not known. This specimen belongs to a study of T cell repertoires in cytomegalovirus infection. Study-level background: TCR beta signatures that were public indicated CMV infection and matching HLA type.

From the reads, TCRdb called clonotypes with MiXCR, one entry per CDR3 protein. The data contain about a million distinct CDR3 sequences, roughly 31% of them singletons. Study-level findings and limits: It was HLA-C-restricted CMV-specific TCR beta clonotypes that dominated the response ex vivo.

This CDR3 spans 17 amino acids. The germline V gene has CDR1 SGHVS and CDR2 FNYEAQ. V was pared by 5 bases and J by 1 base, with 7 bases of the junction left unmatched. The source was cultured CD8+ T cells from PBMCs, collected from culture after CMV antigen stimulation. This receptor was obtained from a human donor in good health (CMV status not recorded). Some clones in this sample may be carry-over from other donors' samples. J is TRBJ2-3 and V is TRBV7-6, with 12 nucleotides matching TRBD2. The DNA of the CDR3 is TGTGCCAGCAGCCATCCCCTAGCGGGGGGGGGCACAGATACGCAGTATTTT. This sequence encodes CASSHPLAGGGTDTQYF.